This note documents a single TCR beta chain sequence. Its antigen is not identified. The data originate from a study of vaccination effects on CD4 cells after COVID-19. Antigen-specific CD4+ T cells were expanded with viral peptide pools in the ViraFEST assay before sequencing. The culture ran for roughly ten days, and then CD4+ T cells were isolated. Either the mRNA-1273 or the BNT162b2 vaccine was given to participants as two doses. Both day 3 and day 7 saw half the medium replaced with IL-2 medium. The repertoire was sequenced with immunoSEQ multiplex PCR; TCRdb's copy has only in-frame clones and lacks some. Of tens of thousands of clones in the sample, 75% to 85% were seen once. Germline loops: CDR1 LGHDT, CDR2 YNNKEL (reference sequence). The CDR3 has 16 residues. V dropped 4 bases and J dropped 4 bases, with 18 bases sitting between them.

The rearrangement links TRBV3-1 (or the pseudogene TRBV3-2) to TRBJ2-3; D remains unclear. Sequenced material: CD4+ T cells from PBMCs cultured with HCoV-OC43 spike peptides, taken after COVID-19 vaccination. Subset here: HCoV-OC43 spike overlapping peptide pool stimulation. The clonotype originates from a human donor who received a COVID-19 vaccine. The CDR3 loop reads CASSRRSGAGADTQYF. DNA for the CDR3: TGTGCCAGCAGCCGAAGATCTGGCGCTGGGGCAGATACGCAGTATTTT.